This T cell receptor (beta chain) was observed in a study of technical replicates of blood from a few donors. The germline V gene has CDR1 KGHSH and CDR2 LQKENI. CDR3 length equals 14 residues. V was clipped by 2 bases and J by 0 bases; unmatched bases: 0. Clones were read by immunoSEQ multiplex PCR, and TCRdb kept only the in-frame ones, dropping some. The sample lists just under 100,000 clones, around 96% occurring once. This rearrangement joins TRBV18 to TRBJ2-7; 8 bases are a match to TRBD1. Specimen: T cells isolated from PBMCs. The source is a human donor in good health. The CDR3 bases are TGTGCCAGCTCACCAGGACAGGGCTCCTACGAGCAGTACTTC. This encodes CASSPGQGSYEQYF.